Below, 14 T cell receptor beta chains from the same sample are listed, as sequenced in a study of blood T cells in healthy people across ages. Primed by a sample-barcoded 5' primer and a J-beta primer mix, a second PCR proceeded for about 6 to 12 cycles. A single record per CDR3 protein comes from TCRdb applying MiXCR to the 5' RACE reads. The sample yields about 630,000 distinct CDR3 sequences, around a fifth seen once. Sequenced: blood. The receptors come from a man aged 65 to 85 in good health.

The CDR3 protein is CASSTAGPKETQYF. The CDR3 DNA follows: TGTGCCAGCAGCACAGCAGGCCCAAAAGAGACCCAGTACTTC. The chain carries TRBV21-1 and TRBJ2-1; the table calls TRBD2, which could not be checked here. Matching the DNA end better, TRBJ2-5 makes the J call doubtful. TRBV21-1 is shown as a pseudogene. This CDR3 comprises 14 residues.

In regard to this clonotype: This likely comes from a read error, as the CDR3 has no conserved phenylalanine or tryptophan at its end. The chain is built from TRBV15 and TRBJ1-6; 7 nucleotides agree with TRBD1. This CDR3 contains 14 residues. J lost 5 bases, V lost 4 bases, and 2 bases had no gene match. Germline V lookup: CDR1 LNHNV, CDR2 YYDKDF (reference sequence). The CDR3 protein is CATSKGAHNSPLHL. CDR3 nucleotide sequence: TGTGCCACCAGCAAGGGGGCTCATAATTCACCCCTCCACCTT.

This clonotype was counted only a few times. This chain links TRBV9 with TRBJ2-5; D unresolved. V gave up 0 bases and J gave up 4 bases, with 10 bases separating them. CDR1 SGDLS and CDR2 YYNGEE come from the germline V gene. This CDR3 has 14 residues. CDR3 loop: CASSVGRTGETQYF. The CDR3 DNA is TGTGCCAGCAGCGTAGGTAGAACGGGAGAGACCCAGTACTTC.

CDR3 in amino acids: CSARRGGGGYNEQFF. For the CDR3, the DNA is TGCAGTGCTAGAAGGGGGGGAGGGGGCTACAATGAGCAGTTCTTC. The V gene is TRBV20-1, the J gene TRBJ2-5; D perhaps matches TRBD2 (7 bases). The J call could be wrong; TRBJ2-1 is a better fit for the DNA end. Germline V gene data show CDR1 as DFQATT and CDR2 as SNEGSKA (reference sequence). The CDR3 spans 15 residues.

This clonotype showed up just a few times. The gene calls are TRBV5-1 and TRBJ1-3, with no clear D. The CDR3 consists of 14 residues. Germline V gives CDR1 SGHRS, CDR2 YFSETQ. The V end was cut by 5 bases, the J end by 4 bases, with 13 bases between. CDR3 DNA sequence: TGCGCCAGCAGACCGACCTTGTCAGGAAACACCATATATTTT. Translation gives CASRPTLSGNTIYF.

Only a few counts were recorded for this clonotype. The V and J genes are TRBV28 and TRBJ2-5, with D possibly matching TRBD2 (6 bases). Germline lookup yields CDR1 MDHEN and CDR2 SYDVKM. Trimming left V 2 bases short and J 5 bases short, with 12 bases between. This CDR3 is 14 amino acids long. DNA of the CDR3: TGTGCCAGCAGTTTACGTGGGAGGTGGGAGACCCAGTACTTC. As protein: CASSLRGRWETQYF.

This clonotype has only a few counts. The CDR3 reads CASSSTSGFYEQYF. CDR3 nucleotide sequence: TGTGCCAGCAGTTCGACTAGCGGGTTCTACGAGCAGTACTTC. The chain carries TRBV28 and TRBJ2-5, with 10 bases aligning to TRBD2. The closer fit of TRBJ2-7 to the DNA end suggests the J call may be wrong. Germline CDR1 is MDHEN and CDR2 is SYDVKM. CDR3 length: 14 amino acids.

Concerning this clonotype itself: This may be a read error, as it is one base from a much larger clone. The rearrangement links TRBV29-1 to TRBJ1-2; 11 bases align to TRBD1. CDR3 size: 12 residues. Germline CDR1 reads SQVTM; CDR2 reads ANQGSEA. The CDR3 region is CSVSGQGDGYAF. In DNA, the CDR3 is TGCAGCGTCTCGGGACAGGGGGATGGCTACGCCTTC.

This clonotype was picked up many times. This chain links TRBV27 with TRBJ2-1; 7 nucleotides agree with TRBD2. Germline CDR1 and CDR2: MNHEY and SMNVEV (reference sequence). J lost 3 bases, V lost 2 bases, and 1 base had no gene match. The length of the CDR3 is 14 residues. Here the CDR3 DNA reads TGTGCCAGCAGTTTAGCGGGAGTCTACAATGAGCAGTTCTTC. Amino acid sequence: CASSLAGVYNEQFF.

This clonotype turned up a few times. The junction shows a germline mismatch at one end, possibly a read error. The chain has TRBV24-1 and TRBJ2-1, with TRBD2 matching over 8 bases. The CDR3 contains 14 residues. Germline V gene data show CDR1 as KGHDR and CDR2 as SFDVKD. The CDR3 bases are TGTGCCACCAGTGGCGGGAGGAACAACAATGAGCAGCTCTTC. It codes for CATSGGRNNNEQLF.

This chain connects TRBV12-5 to TRBJ2-7; D is undetermined. This CDR3 contains 15 residues. The germline gives CDR1 LGHNT, CDR2 FRNRAP. V lost 6 bases to trimming and J lost 3 bases, with 18 bases between them. DNA for the CDR3: TGTGCTAGTGGACTCCCTGGTCGGGTTAACTACGAGCAGTACTTC. Residues: CASGLPGRVNYEQYF.

This clonotype was observed many times. The V call is TRBV2, the J call TRBJ2-7; 8 bases are shared with TRBD2. CDR1 SNHLY and CDR2 FYNNEI come from the germline V gene. The CDR3 runs 14 residues. With 6 bases clipped from V and 4 bases from J, the junction kept 8 bases outside the gene matches. CDR3 protein: CASSEGLGPYEQYF. CDR3 DNA: TGTGCCAGCAGCGAGGGACTAGGACCATACGAGCAGTACTTC.

The chain links TRBV28 to TRBJ1-2; 9 bases map to TRBD1. Trimming took 4 bases from V and 5 from J; bases not matched to a gene: 8. The germline gives CDR1 MDHEN, CDR2 SYDVKM. CDR3 length: 15 residues. The DNA for the CDR3 is TGTGCCAGCAGTTACCCGGGACAGGGAGGATATGGCTACACCTTC. Amino acid sequence: CASSYPGQGGYGYTF.

The genes are TRBV6-2 or TRBV6-3 and TRBJ2-7; D gene uncertain. V was trimmed by 2 bases and J by 3 bases, leaving 11 bases between them. The CDR3 spans 14 residues. Germline V gene lookup returns CDR1 MNHEY and CDR2 SVGEGT. CDR3 amino acids: CASSYHGEGYEQYF. In DNA form, the CDR3 reads TGTGCCAGCAGTTACCATGGTGAAGGCTACGAGCAGTACTTC.